The subject of this entry is one TCR beta chain. Germline V CDR1 and CDR2: SGHNT, YENEEA. This CDR3 has 13 amino acids. The V gene end was trimmed by 2 bases and the J gene end by 6 bases; junction bases not matched to a gene: 1. The data were obtained in a study of blood T cell repertoires in COVID-19. Whole-study context: From the United States, Italy and Spain came samples of acute and convalescent COVID-19. PBMCs, B-cell-depleted T cells, or T cells were the source of the cDNA or gDNA that made up the material.

One Seattle source followed patients from active infection through their disease course. In the original workflow: It was from reference gene primer amplification that nucleated cell counts were estimated. Assay: immunoSEQ multiplex PCR; the TCRdb copy retains only in-frame clones and omits some. The V and J calls and clone size are taken from that table; D and trimming were inferred from the DNA. Of 350,000 to 400,000 clones listed, roughly nine tenths are singletons. The specimen was peripheral blood. The gene calls are TRBV11-3 and TRBJ2-3, with 8 bases matching TRBD1. The sequence derives from a woman in her twenties or thirties with COVID-19, enrolled during active disease. The CDR3 sequence: CASSLRQGDTQYF. In DNA form, the CDR3 reads TGTGCCAGCAGCTTACGACAGGGGGATACGCAGTATTTT.